A selection of T cell receptor beta chains follows, all from one sample in a study of lymphopenia after photon versus proton radiotherapy. Only in-frame clones appear in the TCRdb table, and some are missing; sequencing was by immunoSEQ multiplex PCR. The sample carries about 160,000 clones, approximately 86% recorded once. Source: peripheral blood, taken from a patient treated with photon-based radiotherapy. The receptors were gathered from a man aged 45-60 years with gastric cancer. CDR3s include the opening cysteine and the closing phenylalanine or tryptophan. A D gene is named only where the DNA matches it firmly. A row's size may be missing; if present it is once, few, many or a size class.

>TRBJ1-3|TRBV4-2|.|.
TGTGCCAGCAGCCCCGGACAGAGAGTCTCTGGAAACACCATATATTTT
CASSPGQRVSGNTIYF
>TRBJ2-7|TRBV5-1|.|.
TGCGCCAGCAGCTTGGCCGAGGGGAGCGAGCAGTACTTC
CASSLAEGSEQYF
>TRBJ1-2|TRBV29-1|.|TRBD1
TGCAGCGTTCTCGCCACAGGGGGCTCTGGGTATGGCTACACCTTC
CSVLATGGSGYGYTF
>TRBJ1-2|TRBV7-2|.|.
TGTGCCAGCAGCTTAGGGACAGCCACGGCTAACTATGGCTACACCTTC
CASSLGTATANYGYTF
>TRBJ1-2|TRBV2|.|.
TGTGCCAGCAGCGAGGGCCGGCTGCGGGGCTACACCTTC
CASSEGRLRGYTF
>TRBJ2-7|TRBV29-1|.|TRBD2
TGCAGCGTTACTAGCGGGACTTACGAGCAGTACTTC
CSVTSGTYEQYF
>TRBJ2-2|TRBV4-3|.|TRBD2
TGCGCCAGCAGCCAGGGACTAGCGGGAGGAACCGGGGAGCTGTTTTTT
CASSQGLAGGTGELFF
>TRBJ2-7|TRBV27|.|.
TGTGCCAGCAGTCCCACCGGGACCGCCAGGGATGAGCAGTACTTC
CASSPTGTARDEQYF
>TRBJ1-4|TRBV5-1|.|TRBD1
TGCGCCAGCAGCTTGGGAGACAGGGGCAGTGCTAATGAAAAACTGTTTTTT
CASSLGDRGSANEKLFF
>TRBJ1-5|TRBV2|.|.
TGTGCCAGCAGTGAAGCTCGGAGCAATCAGCCCCAGCATTTT
CASSEARSNQPQHF
>TRBJ2-3|TRBV14|.|TRBD2
TGTGCCAGCAGCCGATGGGGCGCGGGAGTCGAGTTAAGCACAGATACGCAGTATTTT
CASSRWGAGVELSTDTQYF
>TRBJ2-2|TRBV4-2|.|.
TGTGCCAGCAGCCAAGTAGGGTTAGTGGGAGGTTCTACCGGGGAGCTGTTTTTT
CASSQVGLVGGSTGELFF
>TRBJ2-5|TRBV30|.|.
TGTGCCTGGAGTCCGGGCGAGCAAGTGGAGACCCAGTACTTC
CAWSPGEQVETQYF
>TRBJ2-1|TRBV7-2|once|.
TGTGCCAGCAGCTTATTAGGGATAGCTTACAATGAGCAGTTCTTC
CASSLLGIAYNEQFF
>TRBJ1-2|TRBV30|once|TRBD1
TGTGCCTGGGTCCCCTCCCCGGGACAGGGCCTAACTAACTATGGCTACACCTTC
CAWVPSPGQGLTNYGYTF
>TRBJ1-2|TRBV7-9|.|.
TGTGCCAGCAGTTCCGGACGGAGCAATGGCTACACCTTC
CASSSGRSNGYTF
>TRBJ2-3|TRBV6-4|.|.
TGTGCCAGCAGTGACGTTTTGTCATCGATCACAGATACGCAGTATTTT
CASSDVLSSITDTQYF
>TRBJ2-1|TRBV11-3|few|.
TGTGCCAGCAGCTTTTCAGGAGAAAACAATGAGCAGTTCTTC
CASSFSGENNEQFF
>TRBJ2-7|TRBV7-8|.|TRBD1
TGTGCCAGCAGCTTCGGCGACAGGGTAACCTACGAGCAGTACTTC
CASSFGDRVTYEQYF
>TRBJ1-5|TRBV25-1|.|.
TGTGCCAGCAGTGAATCTGGGGGCAATCAGCCCCAGCATTTT
CASSESGGNQPQHF
>TRBJ2-2|TRBV7-9|.|TRBD1
TGTGCCAGCAGCTTAGCACAGGGGTACACCGGGGAGCTGTTTTTT
CASSLAQGYTGELFF
>TRBJ2-7|TRBV18|.|.
TGTGCCAGCTCACCCCCGACAGAATACGAGCAGTACTTC
CASSPPTEYEQYF